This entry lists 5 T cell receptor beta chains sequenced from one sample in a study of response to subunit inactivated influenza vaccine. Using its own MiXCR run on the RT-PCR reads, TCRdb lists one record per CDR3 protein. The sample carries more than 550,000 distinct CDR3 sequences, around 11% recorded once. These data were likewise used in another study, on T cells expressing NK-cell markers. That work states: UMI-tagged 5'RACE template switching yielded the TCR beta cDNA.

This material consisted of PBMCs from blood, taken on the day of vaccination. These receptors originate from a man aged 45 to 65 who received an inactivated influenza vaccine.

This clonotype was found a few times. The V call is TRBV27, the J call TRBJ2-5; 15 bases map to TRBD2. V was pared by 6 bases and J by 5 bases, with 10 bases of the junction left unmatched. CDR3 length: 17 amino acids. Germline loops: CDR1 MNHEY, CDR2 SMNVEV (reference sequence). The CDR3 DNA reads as TGTGCCAGCAGCACCGGACTAGCGGGGGGGCTGGTGGAGACCCAGTACTTC. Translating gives CASSTGLAGGLVETQYF.

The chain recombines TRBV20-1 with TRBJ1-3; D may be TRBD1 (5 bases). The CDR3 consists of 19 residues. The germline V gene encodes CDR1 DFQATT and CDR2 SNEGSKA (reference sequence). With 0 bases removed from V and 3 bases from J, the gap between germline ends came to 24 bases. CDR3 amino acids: CSARDQNRLVRLCGNTIYF. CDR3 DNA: TGCAGTGCTAGAGATCAGAACAGGCTGGTTCGGCTCTGTGGAAACACCATATATTTT.

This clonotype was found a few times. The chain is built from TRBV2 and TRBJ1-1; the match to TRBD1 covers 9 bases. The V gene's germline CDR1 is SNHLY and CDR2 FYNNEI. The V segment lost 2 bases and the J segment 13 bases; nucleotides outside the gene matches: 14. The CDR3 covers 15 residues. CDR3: CASSETGGAMGIDFF. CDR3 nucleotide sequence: TGTGCCAGCAGTGAAACAGGGGGCGCGATGGGAATAGATTTCTTT.

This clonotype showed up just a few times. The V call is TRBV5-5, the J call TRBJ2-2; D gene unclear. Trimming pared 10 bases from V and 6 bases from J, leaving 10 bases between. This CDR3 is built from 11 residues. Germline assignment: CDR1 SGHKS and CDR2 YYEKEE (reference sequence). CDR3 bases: TGTGCCTTTGAGTCGGCCGGGGAGCTGTTTTTT. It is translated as CAFESAGELFF.

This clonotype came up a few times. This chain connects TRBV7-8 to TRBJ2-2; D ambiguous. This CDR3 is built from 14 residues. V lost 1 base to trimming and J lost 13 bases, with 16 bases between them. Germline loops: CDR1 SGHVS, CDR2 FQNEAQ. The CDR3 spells CASSLVNLGTPLFF. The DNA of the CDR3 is TGTGCCAGCAGCTTAGTAAATTTGGGTACGCCGCTGTTTTTT.